Following are 2 T cell receptor beta chains from one sample sequenced in a study of T cell repertoires in cytomegalovirus infection. TCRdb called the reads again in MiXCR, with one record for every CDR3 protein. Of approximately 500,000 distinct CDR3 sequences listed, around 11% are singletons. Sequenced input: PBMCs. These TCRs come from a human donor in good health (CMV status not recorded). Some clones in this sample may be carry-over from other donors' samples.

The V call is TRBV5-1, the J call TRBJ2-2; a weak D match, TRBD1 (5 bases). This CDR3 has 18 residues. The V end was cut by 2 bases, the J end by 0 bases, with 17 bases between. From germline, CDR1 is SGHRS and CDR2 YFSETQ. The chain's CDR3 is CASSFSLGEGPNTGELFF. The CDR3, as DNA: TGCGCCAGCAGCTTTTCGTTAGGGGAAGGGCCGAACACCGGGGAGCTGTTTTTT.

The chain combines TRBV2 with TRBJ2-1; D may be TRBD1 or TRBD2 (5 bases each). Trimming took off 9 bases at V and 2 bases at J, with 14 bases between the two ends. Germline lookup yields CDR1 SNHLY and CDR2 FYNNEI. The CDR3 length is 14 residues. The CDR3 DNA follows: TGTGCCAGTGCTGGGGGATCAACCTACAATGAGCAGTTCTTC. It encodes CASAGGSTYNEQFF.